Below, 27 T cell receptor beta chains from the same sample are listed, as sequenced in a study of blood T cell repertoires in COVID-19. Profiling relied on immunoSEQ multiplex PCR, and the TCRdb table lists in-frame clones only, not all of them. The sample yields 270,000 or so clones, roughly 84% seen once. The sequencing sample was made of peripheral blood. Receptors originate from a woman under 30 with acute or convalescent COVID-19.

J is TRBJ1-4 and V is TRBV19; D perhaps matches TRBD1 (5 bases). The CDR3 totals 13 residues. Per the germline V gene, CDR1 is LNHDA and CDR2 is SQIVND (reference sequence). With 7 bases removed from V and 7 bases from J, the gap between germline ends came to 13 bases. The CDR3 region is CASMRQGGEKLFF. CDR3 DNA: TGTGCCAGTATGCGGCAGGGTGGTGAAAAACTGTTTTTT.

V gene TRBV19 combines with J gene TRBJ2-1; tentatively, D is TRBD2 (5 bases). Germline V lookup: CDR1 LNHDA, CDR2 SQIVND (reference sequence). The CDR3 sequence is 16 residues long. Trimming took 3 bases from V and 7 from J, leaving 19 bases between them. CDR3 amino acids: CASSMLAGLKSNEQFF. CDR3 nucleotide sequence: TGTGCCAGTAGTATGTTGGCAGGACTGAAAAGTAATGAGCAGTTCTTC.

This clone came up a few times. The CDR3 spells CASSSLAGVSEQFF. The CDR3 DNA reads as TGCGCCAGCAGCTCCCTAGCGGGAGTAAGTGAGCAGTTCTTC. This rearrangement joins TRBV5-1 to TRBJ2-1, with 10 bases matching TRBD2. There are 14 residues in the CDR3. V shed 3 bases and J 9 bases; nucleotides not matched to a gene: 6. The germline V gene encodes CDR1 SGHRS and CDR2 YFSETQ.

This chain joins TRBV3-1 (or the pseudogene TRBV3-2) and TRBJ2-7; 11 bases are a match to TRBD2. This CDR3 comprises 16 residues. V gave up 1 base and J gave up 4 bases; unmatched junction bases: 6. Germline V gene sequence: CDR1 LGHDT, CDR2 YNNKEL (reference sequence). The CDR3 DNA follows: TGTGCCAGCAGCCAAGCACTAGCGGGAGCTCTATACGAGCAGTACTTC. This gives the protein CASSQALAGALYEQYF.

This chain uses TRBV2 with TRBJ1-1; D gene uncertain. Looked up from germline, CDR1 is SNHLY and CDR2 is FYNNEI. The CDR3 has 13 residues. Trimming cost V 10 bases and J 0 bases, with 12 bases left between them. Here the CDR3 reads CATITEMNTEAFF. The CDR3 coding sequence is TGTGCCACCATCACAGAAATGAACACTGAAGCTTTCTTT.

V and J are TRBV30 and TRBJ1-6, with 7 bases identical to TRBD1. The J segment lost 0 bases and the V segment lost 3 bases, leaving 2 bases of the junction unmatched. Germline V CDR1 and CDR2: GTSNPN, SVGIG (reference sequence). The CDR3 covers 15 residues. For the CDR3, the DNA is TGTGCCTGGAGGGGACAGAGCTCCTATAATTCACCCCTCCACTTT. Its protein is CAWRGQSSYNSPLHF.

The chain combines TRBV18 with TRBJ2-7, with D uncertain. Germline loops: CDR1 KGHSH, CDR2 LQKENI. V shed 2 bases and J shed 7 bases, with 9 bases lying between them. CDR3 length: 12 residues. This CDR3 reads CASSPNLQEQYF. The CDR3 nucleotides are TGTGCCAGCTCACCAAACCTCCAGGAGCAGTACTTC.

Notes on this clone: Distinct nucleotide sequences in the sample also encode this CDR3. V gene TRBV3-1 (or the pseudogene TRBV3-2) combines with J gene TRBJ2-7; 9 positions agree with TRBD1. V lost 4 bases and J lost 4; bases outside the gene matches: 5. The CDR3 is made up of 14 amino acids. Per germline, CDR1 LGHDT and CDR2 YNNKEL (reference sequence). The CDR3 is CASSRTGELYEQYF. DNA for the CDR3: TGTGCCAGCAGCCGGACAGGGGAGTTATACGAGCAGTACTTC.

The rearrangement links TRBV5-5 to TRBJ1-5; 9 bases are shared with TRBD1. The V and J ends lost 4 bases and 3 bases, in that order; junction bases with no gene match: 8. Germline loops: CDR1 SGHKS, CDR2 YYEKEE (reference sequence). The CDR3 is 16 residues long. The chain's CDR3 is CASSLTGTGINQPQHF. DNA for the CDR3: TGTGCCAGCAGCCTTACTGGGACAGGGATCAATCAGCCCCAGCATTTT.

The V and J genes are TRBV19 and TRBJ2-1; D unclear. Germline CDR1 and CDR2: LNHDA and SQIVND (reference sequence). The CDR3 covers 16 residues. V lost 7 bases and J 0 bases, leaving 16 bases between the germline ends. DNA of the CDR3: TGTGCCAGTACCATAGGTGCGGTTAGCTCCTACAATGAGCAGTTCTTC. Amino acid sequence: CASTIGAVSSYNEQFF.

The rearrangement joins TRBV29-1 to TRBJ2-2, with a weak D call TRBD1 (5 bases). CDR1 SQVTM and CDR2 ANQGSEA come from the germline V gene. Trimming shortened V by 6 bases and J by 1 base, and 15 bases separated the two germline ends. This CDR3 is 15 amino acids long. CDR3 DNA: TGCAGCGTCCCTAAGGGGTTCGTGAACACCGGGGAGCTGTTTTTT. Translating it yields CSVPKGFVNTGELFF.

The chain employs TRBV12-2 and TRBJ2-7; TRBD2 is the table's D call, not checked against the DNA. TRBV12-2 is tagged as a pseudogene. This CDR3 spans 21 amino acids. CDR3 DNA sequence: TGTGCAAGTCGCTTAGAGGGGGTTTCAACGCTAGCGGGAAATCTAGTCGACGAGCAGTACTTC. It encodes CASRLEGVSTLAGNLVDEQYF.

The chain links TRBV19 to TRBJ1-3; 9 nucleotides agree with TRBD1. Germline loops: CDR1 LNHDA, CDR2 SQIVND (reference sequence). Germline trimming cut 5 bases from V and 1 base from J; bases unmatched to any gene: 3. The CDR3 has 15 residues. The CDR3 sequence: CASSLTGGSGNTIYF. CDR3 DNA: TGTGCCAGTAGTTTGACAGGGGGGTCTGGAAACACCATATATTTT.

The CDR3 sequence is CASSPPLAGDYNEQFF. The CDR3 coding sequence is TGTGCCAGCTCACCACCGCTAGCGGGAGACTACAATGAGCAGTTCTTC. The rearrangement uses TRBV18 and TRBJ2-1; 10 positions match TRBD2. The CDR3 runs 16 residues. V lost 0 bases to trimming and J lost 3 bases; unmatched junction nucleotides: 2. CDR1 and CDR2 (germline): KGHSH, LQKENI.

The CDR3 DNA is TGTGCCACCAGTTCTCACTCTGGCCAGGGGGCCTACGAGCAGTACTTC. This gives the protein CATSSHSGQGAYEQYF. The gene calls are TRBV24-1 and TRBJ2-7, with TRBD1 matching 7 bases. Per germline, CDR1 KGHDR and CDR2 SFDVKD. The trim removed 6 bases at V and 2 bases at J, leaving 12 bases unmatched. There are 16 residues in the CDR3.

V usage is TRBV7-9 and J usage is TRBJ2-1; D is perhaps TRBD2 (5 bases). CDR3 size: 15 residues. V was cut by 2 bases and J by 2 bases, with 10 bases left in between. From germline, CDR1 is SEHNR and CDR2 FQNEAQ (reference sequence). CDR3 sequence reads: CASSLPGSPYNEQFF. In DNA, the CDR3 is TGTGCCAGCAGCTTACCGGGGAGTCCCTACAATGAGCAGTTCTTC.

The V call is TRBV6-5, the J call TRBJ1-6, with no clear D. The germline V gene has CDR1 MNHEY and CDR2 SVGAGI. The CDR3 runs 12 residues. V lost 6 bases and J lost 4, with 4 bases in between. CDR3 bases: TGTGCCAGCAGAGCTTATAATTCACCCCTCCACTTT. Its translation: CASRAYNSPLHF.

V gene TRBV5-6 combines with J gene TRBJ2-3, with D possibly TRBD2 on 5 matching bases. Germline V lookup: CDR1 SGHDT, CDR2 YYEEEE. The V gene lost 5 bases and the J gene lost 5 bases, with 12 bases spanning the gap. This CDR3 has 13 residues. This CDR3 reads CASRPGFGDTQYF. CDR3 bases: TGTGCCAGCAGACCGGGATTCGGAGATACGCAGTATTTT.

This clone has a single count. The rearrangement links TRBV29-1 to TRBJ2-5, with D possibly being TRBD2 (6 bases). This CDR3 is built from 14 residues. The V gene lost 7 bases and the J gene lost 2 bases, with 17 bases spanning the gap. CDR1 SQVTM and CDR2 ANQGSEA come from the germline V gene. CDR3 nucleotide sequence: TGCAGCGCCTACGGGGGAGCGGCACAAGAGACCCAGTACTTC. Protein: CSAYGGAAQETQYF.

This sequence joins TRBV4-3 and TRBJ1-1; tentative D call: TRBD1 (5 bases). Germline CDR1 reads LGHNA; CDR2 reads YSLEER. The CDR3 runs to 14 residues. Between the trimmed V and J ends, which lost 5 bases and 1 base, there was a span of 11 bases. The CDR3 region has the DNA TGCGCCAGCAGCTCAGGACACCGGAACACTGAAGCTTTCTTT. This encodes CASSSGHRNTEAFF.

The J gene is TRBJ2-7, the V gene TRBV13, with D tentatively TRBD2 (6 bases). V was trimmed by 3 bases and J by 2 bases, leaving 20 bases between them. The CDR3 has 17 residues. CDR1 and CDR2 from the germline V gene are PRHDT and FYEKMQ (reference sequence). CDR3 sequence reads: CASSFTQGQTRTYEQYF. The CDR3, as DNA: TGTGCCAGCAGCTTTACCCAGGGCCAGACTAGGACCTACGAGCAGTACTTC.

The V and J genes are TRBV19 and TRBJ2-2; TRBD1 matches at 12 bases. Germline trimming cut 6 bases from V and 5 bases from J; bases unmatched to any gene: 4. The CDR3 is 15 residues long. The germline CDR1 and CDR2 sequences are LNHDA and SQIVND (reference sequence). The CDR3: CASSRDRGRTGELFF. DNA of the CDR3: TGTGCCAGTAGCAGGGACAGGGGGCGGACCGGGGAGCTGTTTTTT.

This sequence joins TRBV18 and TRBJ1-1, with TRBD1 matching 8 bases. The CDR3 runs 14 residues. V shed 5 bases, J shed 1 base, and the junction held 3 bases outside the gene matches. Looked up from germline, CDR1 is KGHSH and CDR2 is LQKENI. CDR3 bases: TGTGCCAGCTCATACCAGGGGGCGAACACTGAAGCTTTCTTT. As protein: CASSYQGANTEAFF.

This clone appeared once. The chain recombines TRBV7-2 with TRBJ2-3; the match to TRBD2 covers 14 bases. V shed 4 bases, J shed 6 bases, and the junction held 9 bases outside the gene matches. CDR1 and CDR2 from the germline V gene are SGHTA and FQGNSA. The CDR3 is 17 residues long. The CDR3, as DNA: TGTGCCAGCAGCTACGGACTAGCGGGAGGTTCCCTGGATACGCAGTATTTT. This translates into CASSYGLAGGSLDTQYF.

The rearrangement links TRBV19 to TRBJ1-2, with TRBD1 matching 7 bases. The V segment lost 6 bases and the J segment 2 bases; nucleotides outside the gene matches: 9. The CDR3 is made up of 15 amino acids. From germline, CDR1 is LNHDA and CDR2 SQIVND (reference sequence). DNA for the CDR3: TGTGCCAGTAGCCCGAGACAGGGTCCAAACTATGGCTACACCTTC. The encoded protein is CASSPRQGPNYGYTF.

The rearrangement uses TRBV6-2 or TRBV6-3 and TRBJ2-7, with D maybe TRBD1 (6 bases). The CDR3 extends over 13 amino acids. Germline V CDR1 and CDR2: MNHEY, SVGEGT. The V gene lost 0 bases and the J gene lost 3 bases, with 6 bases spanning the gap. The CDR3 region is CASSYSGHYEQYF. The CDR3 DNA sequence: TGTGCCAGCAGTTACTCGGGACACTACGAGCAGTACTTC.

The chain recombines TRBV5-1 with TRBJ2-7, with D unresolved. The CDR3 extends over 17 amino acids. Germline V gene lookup returns CDR1 SGHRS and CDR2 YFSETQ. V was clipped by 0 bases and J by 2 bases, with 18 bases between them. The CDR3 is CASSLAPLELGTYEQYF. Here the CDR3 DNA reads TGCGCCAGCAGCTTGGCTCCTTTGGAGCTCGGTACCTACGAGCAGTACTTC.